The 23 T cell receptor beta chains below come from one sample, sequenced in a study of response to subunit inactivated influenza vaccine. TCRdb reprocessed the RT-PCR reads with MiXCR, giving one entry per CDR3 protein. The data contain hundreds of thousands of distinct CDR3 sequences, over 11% of them singletons. The sequenced sample was PBMCs from blood, obtained approximately 15 days before vaccination. The receptors were gathered from a man in his fifties who received an inactivated influenza vaccine.

There are a few counts of this clonotype. V is TRBV4-3 and J is TRBJ2-1; 11 bases match TRBD2. The V segment lost 5 bases and the J segment 6 bases; nucleotides outside the gene matches: 6. CDR1 and CDR2 (germline): LGHNA, YSLEER. The CDR3 has 15 amino acids. In nucleotides, the CDR3 is TGCGCCAGCAGCACCTCCGGGACTAGCGGCAATGAGCAGTTCTTC. This gives the protein CASSTSGTSGNEQFF.

This clonotype was detected a few times. This rearrangement joins TRBV20-1 to TRBJ1-1; 9 bases match TRBD1. The CDR3 length is 14 residues. The germline V gene encodes CDR1 DFQATT and CDR2 SNEGSKA (reference sequence). Unmatched junction bases numbered 2, after V lost 0 bases and J lost 3 bases. This CDR3 is CSARDGQGYTEAFF. CDR3 sequence (DNA): TGCAGTGCTAGAGATGGACAGGGGTACACTGAAGCTTTCTTT.

The table lists this clonotype with a few counts. This chain connects TRBV28 to TRBJ2-1, with TRBD1 matching over 8 bases. The CDR3 length is 15 residues. The V and J ends lost 0 bases and 5 bases, in that order; junction bases with no gene match: 3. Looked up from germline, CDR1 is MDHEN and CDR2 is SYDVKM. The CDR3 nucleotides are TGTGCCAGCAGTTTATGGCAGGGGGCTAACAATGAGCAGTTCTTC. This codes for CASSLWQGANNEQFF.

This clonotype was detected only a few times. The chain employs TRBV29-1 and TRBJ2-1; TRBD2 is a possible D gene (6 bases). This CDR3 is built from 13 residues. CDR1 SQVTM and CDR2 ANQGSEA come from the germline V gene. V lost 5 bases and J 5 bases, leaving 13 bases between the germline ends. The CDR3 sequence: CSVFLGGDNEQFF. CDR3 nucleotides: TGCAGCGTTTTTCTCGGGGGTGACAATGAGCAGTTCTTC.

This clonotype was counted many times. The V gene is TRBV2, the J gene TRBJ1-2; D might be TRBD1 (6 bases). Germline lookup yields CDR1 SNHLY and CDR2 FYNNEI. The CDR3 sequence is 12 residues long. Trimming pared 6 bases from V and 8 bases from J, leaving 13 bases between. CDR3 nucleotide sequence: TGTGCCAGCAGCGCAGGACAGTGGGGCTACACCTTC. Protein sequence: CASSAGQWGYTF.

Worth noting for this clonotype: An end of the junction differs from the germline gene, which may be a read error. The rearrangement joins TRBV20-1 to TRBJ2-3; TRBD1 agrees at 12 bases. Germline values: CDR1 DFQATT, CDR2 SNEGSKA (reference sequence). The CDR3 has 14 residues. This chain's CDR3 is CCAPGQGARDTQYF. The CDR3 DNA sequence: TGCTGTGCTCCGGGACAGGGGGCGAGGGATACGCAGTATTTT.

This clonotype was counted a few times. J is TRBJ2-3 and V is TRBV29-1; D unclear. The germline V and J ends were trimmed by 5 bases and 4 bases, with 16 bases remaining between them. Germline assignment: CDR1 SQVTM and CDR2 ANQGSEA. This CDR3 has 14 amino acids. The CDR3 bases are TGCAGCGTTAATCCTCCCGAGTGGGCAGATACGCAGTATTTT. It is translated as CSVNPPEWADTQYF.

The V call is TRBV5-1, the J call TRBJ2-5; 7 bases are a match to TRBD1. The germline V gene encodes CDR1 SGHRS and CDR2 YFSETQ. V shed 4 bases, J shed 5 bases, and the junction held 11 bases outside the gene matches. CDR3 length equals 15 residues. CDR3 region: CASSRLLGGGETQYF. In DNA form, the CDR3 reads TGCGCCAGCAGCCGGTTGCTAGGGGGCGGTGAGACCCAGTACTTC.

The chain couples TRBV20-1 to TRBJ2-3, with 7 bases lining up with TRBD2. CDR3 length equals 17 residues. Germline CDR1 is DFQATT and CDR2 is SNEGSKA (reference sequence). Written as DNA, the CDR3 is TGCTGCGCTAGAACAGCGGGGCGATCTTCGGGCACAGATACGCAGTATTTT. It specifies CCARTAGRSSGTDTQYF.

This clonotype occurred many times. The chain recombines TRBV7-8 with TRBJ2-5; TRBD2 agrees at 12 bases. Looked up from germline, CDR1 is SGHVS and CDR2 is FQNEAQ. V shed 1 base, J shed 3 bases, and the junction held 9 bases outside the gene matches. The CDR3 has 18 amino acids. CDR3 protein: CASSLGLLAGGLEETQYF. The CDR3 nucleotides read TGTGCCAGCAGCTTAGGTCTCCTAGCGGGAGGGCTGGAAGAGACCCAGTACTTC.

This clonotype was detected only a few times. The gene calls are TRBV14 and TRBJ2-1, with 8 positions matching TRBD1. The germline gives CDR1 SGHDN, CDR2 FVKESK. J lost 0 bases, V lost 5 bases, and 0 bases had no gene match. The CDR3 extends over 14 amino acids. The CDR3 DNA follows: TGTGCCAGCAGCGACAGGGGCTCCTACAATGAGCAGTTCTTC. Translated, it gives CASSDRGSYNEQFF.

This clonotype was seen a few times. The rearrangement joins TRBV10-3 to TRBJ1-1; D is uncertain. The CDR3 consists of 13 residues. Per germline, CDR1 ENHRY and CDR2 SYGVKD. V was clipped by 7 bases and J by 3 bases, with 12 bases between them. The CDR3 DNA reads TGTGCCATCAATCCAGACAAGGACACTGAAGCTTTCTTT. It is translated as CAINPDKDTEAFF.

This clonotype appeared a few times. The chain uses TRBV29-1 and TRBJ1-2; D is unclear. CDR1 and CDR2 (germline): SQVTM, ANQGSEA. The CDR3 loop spans 12 amino acids. Trimming took 8 bases from V and 4 from J, leaving 14 bases between them. The CDR3 DNA sequence: TGCAGCCCTAGTAGGGCTTCCTATGGCTACACCTTC. It is translated as CSPSRASYGYTF.

The chain employs TRBV27 and TRBJ2-1; D gene uncertain. The CDR3 length is 15 residues. Deletions cut 0 bases from V and 0 bases from J, with 6 bases between. Germline V gene sequence: CDR1 MNHEY, CDR2 SMNVEV (reference sequence). Written as DNA, the CDR3 is TGTGCCAGCAGTTTATCTCATACCTCCTACAATGAGCAGTTCTTC. Protein sequence: CASSLSHTSYNEQFF.

This clonotype was detected only a few times. This rearrangement joins TRBV7-2 to TRBJ1-4; D not certain. The length of the CDR3 is 13 residues. The germline V and J ends were trimmed by 5 bases and 8 bases, with 12 bases remaining between them. Germline V gene sequence: CDR1 SGHTA, CDR2 FQGNSA. CDR3 in amino acids: CASSQSGLEKLFF. For the CDR3, the DNA is TGTGCCAGCAGCCAAAGCGGTCTGGAAAAACTGTTTTTT.

The V call is TRBV2, the J call TRBJ2-5; 9 nucleotides line up with TRBD2. Germline CDR1 reads SNHLY; CDR2 reads FYNNEI. The CDR3 consists of 16 residues. The V segment lost 5 bases and the J segment 4 bases; nucleotides outside the gene matches: 11. CDR3 bases: TGTGCCAGCAGTCCATGGACTAGCGCGGGTGGAGAGACCCAGTACTTC. It translates to CASSPWTSAGGETQYF. Together with reference TRBV2 and TRBJ2-5, the CDR3 gives the full variable domain: EPEVTQTPSHQVTQMGQEVILRCVPISNHLYFYWYRQILGQKVEFLVSFYNNEISEKSEIFDDQFSVERPDGSNFTLKIRSTKLEDSAMYFCASSPWTSAGGETQYFGPGTRLLVL.

This clonotype was seen a handful of times. This chain's CDR3 is CAKREIGNTIYF. The DNA for the CDR3 is TGCGCCAAGAGGGAGATTGGAAACACCATATATTTT. V and J are TRBV10-1 and TRBJ1-3; D remains ambiguous. CDR1 is WNHNN and CDR2 is SYGVQD in the germline V gene (reference sequence). With 10 bases removed from V and 3 bases from J, the gap between germline ends came to 10 bases. CDR3 length equals 12 residues.

This clonotype was recorded many times. J is TRBJ2-2 and V is TRBV12-3 or TRBV12-4; TRBD1 aligns across 11 bases. With 6 bases clipped from V and 6 bases from J, the junction kept 9 bases outside the gene matches. The CDR3 is 16 amino acids. The CDR3 reads CASSRGTGGKSGELFF. The CDR3 DNA is TGTGCCAGCAGCCGAGGGACAGGGGGGAAGTCCGGGGAGCTGTTTTTT.

Of note for this clonotype: A read error is possible here, since a much larger clone lies one base away. This chain uses TRBV28 with TRBJ2-2; 7 bases fit TRBD2. The V segment lost 8 bases and the J segment 4 bases; nucleotides outside the gene matches: 7. The CDR3 loop spans 14 amino acids. Germline CDR1 MDHEN, CDR2 SYDVKM. The CDR3 DNA reads TGTGCCAGCGTCCCTCGGACTAGCACCGGGGAGCTGTTTTTT. This codes for CASVPRTSTGELFF.

This clonotype has just a few counts. The rearrangement links TRBV20-1 to TRBJ1-1, with D possibly TRBD1 on 6 matching bases. Germline V gene lookup returns CDR1 DFQATT and CDR2 SNEGSKA (reference sequence). V shed 5 bases and J shed 1 base, with 20 bases lying between them. The CDR3 runs to 16 residues. CDR3 sequence reads: CSAPPAPGAANTEAFF. The DNA for the CDR3 is TGCAGTGCTCCCCCAGCGCCAGGGGCGGCGAACACTGAAGCTTTCTTT.

The chain combines TRBV6-2 or TRBV6-3 with TRBJ2-7, with D unresolved. CDR3 length: 16 residues. Germline V CDR1 and CDR2: MNHEY, SVGEGT. V shed 2 bases and J shed 1 base, with 15 bases lying between them. CDR3 amino acids: CASSYTGLGRSYEQYF. CDR3 bases: TGTGCCAGCAGTTACACCGGTCTAGGACGGTCCTACGAGCAGTACTTC.

This clonotype turned up a few times. This rearrangement joins TRBV3-1 to TRBJ1-2; possibly TRBD1 for D (6 bases). From germline, CDR1 is LGHDT and CDR2 YNNKEL (reference sequence). V lost 4 bases, J lost 0 bases, and 12 bases lay in between. The CDR3 is 15 amino acids. The CDR3 nucleotides are TGTGCCAGCAGCCGAGAATGGACAGCTAACTATGGCTACACCTTC. Translating gives CASSREWTANYGYTF.

This clonotype has a handful of counts. This chain links TRBV20-1 with TRBJ2-4, with 8 bases lining up with TRBD1. The CDR3 consists of 16 residues. Germline V CDR1 and CDR2: DFQATT, SNEGSKA (reference sequence). With 0 bases clipped from V and 4 bases from J, the junction kept 8 bases outside the gene matches. CDR3: CSARDLFRGPKNIQYF. CDR3 sequence (DNA): TGCAGTGCTAGAGATCTCTTCAGGGGGCCAAAAAACATTCAGTACTTC.